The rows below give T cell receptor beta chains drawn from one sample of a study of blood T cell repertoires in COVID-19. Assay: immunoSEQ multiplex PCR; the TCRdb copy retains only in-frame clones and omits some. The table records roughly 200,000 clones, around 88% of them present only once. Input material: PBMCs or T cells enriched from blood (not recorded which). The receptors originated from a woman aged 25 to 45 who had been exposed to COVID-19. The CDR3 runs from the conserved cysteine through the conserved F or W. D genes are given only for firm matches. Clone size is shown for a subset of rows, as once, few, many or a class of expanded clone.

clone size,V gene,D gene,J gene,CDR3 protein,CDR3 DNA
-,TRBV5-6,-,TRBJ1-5,CASSPNGAGSNQPQHF,TGTGCCAGCAGCCCAAATGGGGCAGGGAGCAATCAGCCCCAGCATTTT
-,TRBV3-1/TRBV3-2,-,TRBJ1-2,CASSQDAQGYGYTF,TGTGCCAGCAGCCAAGATGCGCAGGGGTATGGCTACACCTTC
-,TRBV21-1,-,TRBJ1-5,CASSKSSRDRALSNQPQHF,TGTGCCAGCAGCAAATCGAGCCGGGACAGGGCTCTTAGCAATCAGCCCCAGCATTTT
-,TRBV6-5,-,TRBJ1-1,CASSLQGVLDTEAFF,TGTGCCAGCAGTTTACAGGGAGTTCTTGACACTGAAGCTTTCTTT
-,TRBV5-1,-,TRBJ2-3,CASTDVRGTDTQYF,TGCGCCAGCACCGACGTCCGGGGCACAGATACGCAGTATTTT
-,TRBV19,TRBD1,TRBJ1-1,CASRGQGSPAFF,TGTGCCAGTCGAGGACAGGGTAGTCCTGCTTTCTTT
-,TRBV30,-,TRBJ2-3,CACKGVSRIW,TGTGCCTGCAAGGGGGTCTCGCGAATCTGG
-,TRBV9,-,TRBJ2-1,CASSVGTSVSYNEQFF,TGTGCCAGCAGCGTCGGGACTTCAGTCTCCTACAATGAGCAGTTCTTC
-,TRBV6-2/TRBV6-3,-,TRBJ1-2,CASSYSPPTNYGYTF,TGTGCCAGCAGTTACAGCCCTCCCACCAACTATGGCTACACCTTC
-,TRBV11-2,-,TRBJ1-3,CASSLAGRGRGNTIYF,TGTGCCAGCAGCTTAGCGGGGCGGGGTAGAGGAAACACCATATATTTT
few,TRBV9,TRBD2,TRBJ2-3,CASSVTGGGAVDTQYF,TGTGCCAGCAGCGTAACCGGCGGGGGGGCAGTAGATACGCAGTATTTT
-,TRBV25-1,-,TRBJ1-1,CASSGEVGTEAFF,TGTGCCAGCAGTGGAGAGGTGGGCACTGAAGCTTTCTTT
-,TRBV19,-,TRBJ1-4,CASTRGTPGRNEKLFF,TGTGCCAGTACCCGGGGGACCCCAGGTCGTAATGAAAAACTGTTTTTT
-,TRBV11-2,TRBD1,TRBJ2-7,CASSFDRAYEQYF,TGTGCCAGCAGCTTCGACAGGGCCTACGAGCAGTACTTC
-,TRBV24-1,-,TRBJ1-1,CATRDPGTEAFF,TGTGCCACCAGAGATCCGGGCACTGAAGCTTTCTTT
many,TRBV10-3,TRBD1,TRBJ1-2,CAILDLRNRGHPIYGYTF,TGTGCCATTCTCGACCTTAGGAACAGGGGGCACCCCATCTATGGCTACACCTTC
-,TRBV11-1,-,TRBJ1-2,CASSPPGRAGGYTF,TGTGCCAGCAGCCCGCCAGGGAGGGCGGGTGGCTACACCTTC
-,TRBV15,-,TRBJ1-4,CATSRIGIRSGEKLFF,TGTGCCACCAGCCGGATCGGAATACGGAGCGGTGAAAAACTGTTTTTT
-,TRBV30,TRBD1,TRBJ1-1,CAWSGLTGADTEAFF,TGTGCCTGGAGTGGCCTCACAGGGGCGGACACTGAAGCTTTCTTT
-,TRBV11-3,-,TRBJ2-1,CASSFGGGALNEQFF,TGTGCCAGCAGCTTCGGAGGGGGGGCGTTAAATGAGCAGTTCTTC
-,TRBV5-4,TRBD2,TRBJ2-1,CASSPTSSSYNEQFF,TGTGCCAGCAGCCCGACTAGCAGCTCCTACAATGAGCAGTTCTTC
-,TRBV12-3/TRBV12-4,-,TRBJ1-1,CATSWGHLEAFF,TGTGCCACCTCATGGGGACATCTAGAAGCTTTCTTT
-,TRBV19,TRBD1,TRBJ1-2,CASRSTGVYGYTF,TGTGCCAGTAGAAGTACAGGGGTTTATGGCTACACCTTC
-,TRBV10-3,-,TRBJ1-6,CAIRADSSYNSPLHF,TGTGCCATCAGGGCGGACAGCTCCTATAATTCACCCCTCCACTTT
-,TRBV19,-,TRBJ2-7,CATKTWGRDEQYF,TGTGCCACCAAGACCTGGGGCAGGGACGAGCAGTACTTC
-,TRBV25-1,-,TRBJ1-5,CASSERGFGNQPQHF,TGTGCCAGCAGTGAACGGGGGTTTGGCAATCAGCCCCAGCATTTT
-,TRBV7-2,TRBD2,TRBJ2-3,CASSSPSGGPWGTQYF,TGTGCCAGCAGCTCCCCTAGCGGGGGGCCCTGGGGGACGCAGTATTTT
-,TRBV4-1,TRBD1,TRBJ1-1,CASSQPERGRLAFF,TGCGCCAGCAGCCAGCCTGAAAGGGGGCGGCTCGCTTTCTTT
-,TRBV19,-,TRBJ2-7,CASSMVERAYEQYF,TGTGCCAGTAGTATGGTAGAGCGGGCCTACGAGCAGTACTTC
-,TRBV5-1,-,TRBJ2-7,CASSLFPDYEQYF,TGCGCCAGCAGCTTGTTTCCAGACTACGAGCAGTACTTC
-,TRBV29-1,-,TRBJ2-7,CSVYTGKEQYF,TGCAGCGTCTATACAGGGAAGGAGCAGTACTTC
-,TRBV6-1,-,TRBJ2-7,CASSEARTGKGLEQYF,TGTGCCAGCAGTGAAGCGCGGACTGGAAAGGGTTTAGAGCAGTACTTC
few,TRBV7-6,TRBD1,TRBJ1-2,CASSWKETGAGGYTF,TGTGCCAGCAGCTGGAAAGAGACAGGGGCGGGGGGCTACACCTTC
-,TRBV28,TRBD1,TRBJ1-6,CATGSGQGNNSPLHF,TGTGCCACCGGGTCGGGACAGGGGAATAATTCACCCCTCCACTTT
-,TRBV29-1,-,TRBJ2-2,CSVDKNTGELFF,TGCAGCGTTGATAAGAACACCGGGGAGCTGTTTTTT
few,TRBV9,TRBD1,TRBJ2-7,CASSATGAEEQYF,TGTGCCAGCAGCGCGACAGGGGCGGAGGAGCAGTACTTC
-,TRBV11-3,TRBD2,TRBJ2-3,CASSFIAGPTDTQYF,TGTGCCAGCAGCTTCATAGCGGGGCCCACAGATACGCAGTATTTT
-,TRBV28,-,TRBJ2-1,CASTPAGGDEQFF,TGTGCCAGCACCCCCGCCGGGGGAGATGAGCAGTTCTTC
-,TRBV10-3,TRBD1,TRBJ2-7,CAISDSARDRASREQYF,TGTGCCATCAGTGATTCCGCCCGGGACAGGGCTTCGCGCGAGCAGTACTTC
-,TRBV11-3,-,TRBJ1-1,CASSLGGPQTPMNTEAFF,TGTGCCAGCAGCTTAGGGGGCCCGCAGACCCCCATGAACACTGAAGCTTTCTTT
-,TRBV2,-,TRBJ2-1,CASSPVQAYNEQFF,TGTGCCAGCAGTCCTGTTCAAGCTTACAATGAGCAGTTCTTC
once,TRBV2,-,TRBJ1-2,CASSTRTVVGYGYTF,TGTGCCAGCAGCACGAGGACAGTGGTGGGGTATGGCTACACCTTC
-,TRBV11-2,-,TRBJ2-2,CASSLGSVSVAGELFF,TGTGCCAGCAGCTTAGGTTCGGTCAGCGTCGCCGGGGAGCTGTTTTTT
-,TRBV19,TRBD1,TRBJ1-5,CASSKPGGVGNQPQHF,TGTGCCAGTAGTAAACCAGGGGGAGTGGGCAATCAGCCCCAGCATTTT
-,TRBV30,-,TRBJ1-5,CAWSLGSNQPQHF,TGTGCCTGGAGTCTCGGGAGCAATCAGCCCCAGCATTTT
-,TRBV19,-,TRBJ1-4,CASSIGRGEKLFF,TGTGCCAGTAGTATAGGGAGGGGTGAAAAACTGTTTTTT
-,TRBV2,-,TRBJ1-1,CASSSRRGMNTEAFF,TGTGCCAGCTCCTCCAGGCGGGGGATGAACACTGAAGCTTTCTTT
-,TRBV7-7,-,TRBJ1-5,CASSPRNRRMNQPQHF,TGTGCTAGCAGCCCCCGAAACAGGAGAATGAATCAGCCCCAGCATTTT
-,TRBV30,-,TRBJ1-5,CAWRKPGNQPQHF,TGTGCCTGGAGGAAGCCGGGCAATCAGCCCCAGCATTTT
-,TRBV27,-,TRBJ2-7,CASSLSRTFYEQYF,TGTGCCAGCAGTTTATCCAGGACATTTTACGAGCAGTACTTC
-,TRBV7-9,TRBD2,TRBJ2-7,CASSLDRGVDEQYF,TGTGCCAGCAGCTTAGACCGGGGGGTGGACGAGCAGTACTTC
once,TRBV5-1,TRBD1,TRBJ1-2,CASSAQRAGDSGYTF,TGCGCCAGCAGCGCCCAAAGGGCCGGGGACAGTGGCTACACCTTC
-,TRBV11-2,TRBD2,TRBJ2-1,CASSFKRGAYNEQFF,TGTGCCAGCAGCTTCAAGCGGGGGGCCTACAATGAGCAGTTCTTC
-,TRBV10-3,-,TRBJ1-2,CARTRWENGYTF,TGTGCCAGGACTCGTTGGGAGAACGGCTACACCTTC